Presented here are 8 T cell receptor beta chains from one specimen sequenced in a study of T cell responses to AZD1222 COVID-19 vaccine. Data came from immunoSEQ multiplex PCR; TCRdb stores just in-frame clones and leaves some out. Found here are 140,000 to 150,000 clones, under 95% of them singletons; the top ten hold 1.5% to 2%. Sequencing used peripheral blood, obtained on day 0 of AZD1222 vaccination. The receptors originated from an adult in good health.

The chain carries TRBV1 and TRBJ1-5; the DNA was not compared with TRBD1, the D call given in the table. TRBV1 is a recognized pseudogene. This CDR3 is built from 18 residues. The CDR3 reads CTSSQAPPGQNSNQPQHF. The CDR3 DNA sequence: TGCACCAGCAGCCAAGCCCCACCCGGACAGAATAGCAATCAGCCCCAGCATTTT.

Here the CDR3 DNA reads TGTGCCAGCGGGGAAATGAGGGACGGGGAGACCCAGTACTTC. Translation: CASGEMRDGETQYF. The chain has TRBV7-8 and TRBJ2-5; D may be TRBD1 or TRBD2 (5 bases each). This CDR3 has 14 amino acids. Trimming took off 8 bases at V and 5 bases at J, with 18 bases between the two ends. From germline, CDR1 is SGHVS and CDR2 FQNEAQ.

The chain carries TRBV3-1 (or the pseudogene TRBV3-2) and TRBJ1-1; perhaps TRBD1 as D (5 bases). This CDR3 is built from 14 residues. Trimming removed 6 bases from V and 0 bases from J, with 11 bases in between. Germline V CDR1 and CDR2: LGHDT, YNNKEL (reference sequence). CDR3 sequence: CASRHDRLNTEAFF. In nucleotides, the CDR3 is TGTGCCAGCAGACACGACAGACTGAACACTGAAGCTTTCTTT.

J is TRBJ2-3 and V is TRBV11-3; the D is unclear. The CDR3 length is 16 residues. CDR1 and CDR2 (germline): SGHNT, YENEEA. Trimming took off 1 base at V and 0 bases at J, with 11 bases between the two ends. CDR3 loop: CASSLGRLSSTDTQYF. DNA of the CDR3: TGTGCCAGCAGCTTAGGTCGCTTATCTAGCACAGATACGCAGTATTTT.

The V and J genes are TRBV5-5 and TRBJ1-6; perhaps TRBD1 as D (6 bases). The germline CDR1 and CDR2 sequences are SGHKS and YYEKEE (reference sequence). CDR3 length: 20 amino acids. With 3 bases removed from V and 0 bases from J, the gap between germline ends came to 22 bases. CDR3 nucleotide sequence: TGTGCCAGCAGCTCTGAAGGTAGCGGGGGCTCCAGCTCCTATAATTCACCCCTCCACTTT. Translated, it gives CASSSEGSGGSSSYNSPLHF.

This clone appeared once. J is TRBJ2-1 and V is TRBV3-1 (or the pseudogene TRBV3-2), with 10 positions matching TRBD2. CDR1 is LGHDT and CDR2 is YNNKEL in the germline V gene (reference sequence). The CDR3 has 13 residues. Losses at the gene ends were 4 bases for V and 6 bases for J; bases not matched to a gene: 0. The CDR3 DNA reads as TGTGCCAGCAGCCGGACTAGCGGCAATGAGCAGTTCTTC. Amino acid sequence: CASSRTSGNEQFF.

This chain joins TRBV18 and TRBJ1-1; the D is unclear. There are 12 residues in the CDR3. The germline V gene encodes CDR1 KGHSH and CDR2 LQKENI. Deletions cut 2 bases from V and 6 bases from J, with 7 bases between. CDR3 nucleotides: TGTGCCAGCTCACCAAGGCAGTCTGAAGCTTTCTTT. Residues: CASSPRQSEAFF.

This chain joins TRBV11-3 and TRBJ2-7, with 8 bases matching TRBD1. Germline lookup yields CDR1 SGHNT and CDR2 YENEEA. The CDR3 runs 15 residues. V trimming: 3 bases; J trimming: 2 bases; junction bases outside the gene matches: 6. CDR3 sequence: CASSLSGQETYEQYF. CDR3 DNA sequence: TGTGCCAGCAGCTTGTCGGGACAGGAGACCTACGAGCAGTACTTC.